This is a list of T cell receptor beta chains from one sample in a study of shared clonotypes between healthy human individuals. Some clones are missing from TCRdb's copy, which holds only in-frame ones; the method was immunoSEQ multiplex PCR. The sample yields some 790,000 clones, 55% to 80% seen once. Sequenced input: memory CD4+ T cells sorted from blood. The receptors shown here come from a woman in her twenties or thirties in good health. CDR3s include the opening cysteine and the closing phenylalanine or tryptophan. A D gene is named only where the DNA matches it firmly. Clone size is given for some rows only: seen once, a few or many times, or a class if the clone is expanded.

clone size,V gene,D gene,J gene,CDR3 DNA,CDR3 protein
few,TRBV28,.,TRBJ1-5,TGTGCCAGCAGTTTAGCCGCCAGGGTAAATCAGCCCCAGCATTTT,CASSLAARVNQPQHF
.,TRBV6-5,.,TRBJ2-2,TGTGCCAGCAGGGAGGGGACGTTGGACACCGGGGAGCTGTTTTTT,CASREGTLDTGELFF
.,TRBV18,.,TRBJ2-7,TGTGCCAGCTCACCACAGGGAAACTACGAGCAGTACTTC,CASSPQGNYEQYF
once,TRBV6-1,.,TRBJ2-7,TGTGCCAGCGGGACAAGGATTGCCTACGAGCAGTACTTC,CASGTRIAYEQYF
few,TRBV6-5,TRBD2,TRBJ2-1,TGTGCCAGCAGCCCACGGACTAGCGATTACAATGAGCAGTTCTTC,CASSPRTSDYNEQFF
.,TRBV7-9,.,TRBJ2-2,TGTGCCAGCAGTCCCAAATCCTACACCGGGGAGCTGTTTTTT,CASSPKSYTGELFF
few,TRBV7-9,.,TRBJ2-7,TGTGCCAGCAGCTTAGCTAACTACGAGCAGTACTTC,CASSLANYEQYF
.,TRBV7-9,TRBD2,TRBJ2-1,TGTGCCAGCAGCCCTAGGGGCGGGAGCGCCTACAATGAGCAGTTCTTC,CASSPRGGSAYNEQFF
.,TRBV7-9,.,TRBJ1-5,TGTGCCAGCAGCTTAGCCCGTAACAATCAGCCCCAGCATTTT,CASSLARNNQPQHF
.,TRBV6-5,TRBD1,TRBJ1-5,TGTGCCAGCAGCCGGACAGGGGTCAATCAGCCCCAGCATTTT,CASSRTGVNQPQHF
.,TRBV11-2,.,TRBJ1-2,TGTGCCAGCAGCGTCCTGAGGGCGAGCTATGGCTACACCTTC,CASSVLRASYGYTF
.,TRBV2,.,TRBJ1-1,TGTGCCAGCAGGGGGGGGCTCACTGAAGCTTTCTTT,CASRGGLTEAFF
.,TRBV7-8,.,TRBJ2-2,TGTGCCACCTTGCTGGCCGGGGAGCTGTTTTTT,CATLLAGELFF
.,TRBV7-2,.,TRBJ1-4,TGTGCCAGCAGCTTAGCAATTGTTGGGGCCCATCGCCTGTTTTTT,CASSLAIVGAHRLFF
.,TRBV10-1,TRBD1,TRBJ1-3,TGCGCCAGCAGTCCGGGACAGGAAATCTCTGGAAACACCATATATTTT,CASSPGQEISGNTIYF
.,TRBV6-6,.,TRBJ1-6,TGTGCCAGCAGTCTGGGACCAGGGGCTAATTCACCCCTCCACTTT,CASSLGPGANSPLHF
.,TRBV28,TRBD1,TRBJ1-5,TGTGCCAGCAAGACAGGGGGCCATGGACAGCCCCAGCATTTT,CASKTGGHGQPQHF
.,TRBV27,.,TRBJ2-7,TGTGCCAGCAGTTCCCGGACGGGCGAGCAGTACTTC,CASSSRTGEQYF
.,TRBV4-1,TRBD2,TRBJ2-1,TGCGCCAGCAGCCAAGTCCTAGCGGGAGTTTTTGAGCAGTTCTTC,CASSQVLAGVFEQFF
.,TRBV19,TRBD1,TRBJ2-3,TGTGCCAGTAAGGACAGGGGCGTTAGCACAGATACGCAGTATTTT,CASKDRGVSTDTQYF
.,TRBV9,.,TRBJ2-7,TGTGCCAGCAGCCAACCAGCAGCGTACGAGCAGTACTTC,CASSQPAAYEQYF
.,TRBV6-6,.,TRBJ2-6,TGTGCCAGCAGTTACGGCTGGCGGGGGGCCAACGTCCTGACTTTC,CASSYGWRGANVLTF
.,TRBV2,TRBD2,TRBJ2-1,TGTGCCAGCAGTGATGGGGGAGGGCGGTACAATGAGCAGTTCTTC,CASSDGGGRYNEQFF
.,TRBV7-9,.,TRBJ1-3,TGTGCCAGCAGCTTTCCATCAGGGTCTGGAAACACCATATATTTT,CASSFPSGSGNTIYF
.,TRBV11-2,.,TRBJ2-1,TGTGCCAGCAGCTTAGTGGTGGGAGGGGGCTACAATGAGCAGTTCTTC,CASSLVVGGGYNEQFF
.,TRBV28,.,TRBJ2-1,TGTGCCTATCTATCCAGGCTCGGGCTCTTC,CAYLSRLGLF
.,TRBV6-4,.,TRBJ2-2,TGTGCCAGCAGTGACTCTGGCCCCGGCGGGGAGCTGTTTTTT,CASSDSGPGGELFF